What follows are 27 T cell receptor beta chains derived from one specimen sequenced in a study of CD8 T cells in Susac syndrome. Random hexamers primed reverse transcription of about 0.5 to 1 ug RNA. TCRdb analysed the immunoSEQ multiplex PCR reads with MiXCR anew, one entry per CDR3 protein. The table shows 100,000 to 150,000 distinct CDR3 sequences, with over 85% occurring only once. Sequencing was performed on CD4+ T cells from PBMCs. The receptor source for this set is a human donor in good health.

This clonotype was detected once. This chain connects TRBV20-1 to TRBJ2-2, with unresolved D. The V gene lost 5 bases and the J gene lost 4 bases, with 20 bases spanning the gap. The CDR3 has 16 amino acids. Germline V gene data show CDR1 as DFQATT and CDR2 as SNEGSKA (reference sequence). The DNA for the CDR3 is TGCAGTGCTCCAAGAGGCTCCGAGTGGGCCACCGGGGAGCTGTTTTTT. This encodes CSAPRGSEWATGELFF.

The chain uses TRBV30 and TRBJ1-1; TRBD1 is a possible D gene (6 bases). The V end was cut by 1 base, the J end by 7 bases, with 10 bases between. This CDR3 contains 12 residues. The germline gives CDR1 GTSNPN, CDR2 SVGIG (reference sequence). The CDR3 protein is CAWSGGANEAFF. The CDR3 DNA sequence: TGTGCCTGGAGTGGGGGGGCGAATGAAGCTTTCTTT. Full variable domain (rest looked up from reference TRBV30 and TRBJ1-1): SQTIHQWPATLVQPVGSPLSLECTVEGTSNPNLYWYRQAAGRGLQLLFYSVGIGQISSEVPQNLSASRPQDRQFILSSKKLLLSDSGFYLCAWSGGANEAFFGQGTRLTVV.

This chain links TRBV20-1 with TRBJ2-5, with TRBD2 matching 7 bases. This CDR3 contains 14 residues. V trimming: 2 bases; J trimming: 5 bases; junction bases outside the gene matches: 8. The germline V gene has CDR1 DFQATT and CDR2 SNEGSKA (reference sequence). CDR3 nucleotide sequence: TGCAGTGCTAGATTCCCGTGGGGAGGGGAGACCCAGTACTTC. This encodes CSARFPWGGETQYF.

V and J are TRBV5-1 and TRBJ2-2; no clear D. V lost 0 bases and J lost 1, with 7 bases in between. CDR1 and CDR2 from the germline V gene are SGHRS and YFSETQ. The CDR3 is 15 amino acids. The CDR3 region is CASSLDDQNTGELFF. Here the CDR3 DNA reads TGCGCCAGCAGCTTGGATGATCAGAACACCGGGGAGCTGTTTTTT.

V is TRBV4-2 and J is TRBJ2-1, with D possibly matching TRBD2 (5 bases). The CDR3 sequence is 17 residues long. Germline values: CDR1 LGHNA, CDR2 YNFKEQ. Trimming took off 3 bases at V and 5 bases at J, with 20 bases between the two ends. CDR3 in amino acids: CASSQDFVRGENNEQFF. The CDR3 DNA sequence: TGTGCCAGCAGCCAGGACTTCGTAAGAGGAGAAAACAATGAGCAGTTCTTC.

The CDR3 loop reads CASTATGNTEAFF. In DNA, the CDR3 is TGCGCCAGCACCGCCACGGGGAACACTGAAGCTTTCTTT. This chain links TRBV4-1 with TRBJ1-1; D is unclear. This CDR3 has 13 amino acids. V was cut by 7 bases and J by 1 base, with 10 bases left in between. CDR1 and CDR2 (germline): MGHRA, YSYEKL.

The chain uses TRBV20-1 and TRBJ2-1, with D perhaps given as TRBD1 or TRBD2 (6 bases each). Germline V gene sequence: CDR1 DFQATT, CDR2 SNEGSKA (reference sequence). V dropped 3 bases and J dropped 4 bases, with 13 bases sitting between them. The CDR3 is 14 amino acids. The CDR3 sequence: CSARGGHAYNEQFF. The DNA for the CDR3 is TGCAGTGCTAGGGGGGGACACGCTTACAATGAGCAGTTCTTC.

The chain has TRBV7-2 and TRBJ2-7; 7 bases line up with TRBD1. The germline V gene encodes CDR1 SGHTA and CDR2 FQGNSA. Germline trimming cut 5 bases from V and 0 bases from J; bases unmatched to any gene: 7. There are 15 residues in the CDR3. CDR3 sequence (DNA): TGTGCCAGCAGCGTTGGGACAGCCTTCTCCTACGAGCAGTACTTC. The encoded protein is CASSVGTAFSYEQYF.

The chain combines TRBV13 with TRBJ2-5; possibly TRBD2 for D (6 bases). V was pared by 3 bases and J by 5 bases, with 16 bases between. This CDR3 spans 15 amino acids. Germline CDR1 PRHDT, CDR2 FYEKMQ (reference sequence). CDR3 DNA sequence: TGTGCCAGCAGCTTGAAGAAGGGGAGGTATGAGACCCAGTACTTC. Residues: CASSLKKGRYETQYF.

The chain recombines TRBV18 with TRBJ2-7; D remains unclear. The V end lost 2 bases, the J end lost 6 bases, and 14 bases lay between the germline ends. The CDR3 is 14 amino acids. Germline V gene data show CDR1 as KGHSH and CDR2 as LQKENI. The CDR3 DNA reads TGTGCCAGCTCACCAAAGGAGAACGGGCGCGAGCAGTACTTC. Its translation is CASSPKENGREQYF.

This chain links TRBV5-6 with TRBJ1-1; TRBD1 matches 8 bases. The CDR3 length is 14 residues. Per the germline V gene, CDR1 is SGHDT and CDR2 is YYEEEE. V lost 4 bases to trimming and J lost 6 bases; unmatched junction nucleotides: 8. CDR3 sequence reads: CASSIGQGGAEAFF. Written as DNA, the CDR3 is TGTGCCAGCAGCATAGGACAGGGTGGGGCTGAAGCTTTCTTT.

The chain joins TRBV27 to TRBJ2-1; TRBD1 is a possible D gene (5 bases). CDR1 is MNHEY, CDR2 SMNVEV, per germline (reference sequence). This CDR3 is 14 amino acids long. Trimming left V 3 bases short and J 4 bases short, with 10 bases between. The CDR3 DNA sequence: TGTGCCAGCAGTTTGGTCAGGACATACAATGAGCAGTTCTTC. Protein product: CASSLVRTYNEQFF.

This chain uses TRBV21-1 with TRBJ2-7. TRBV21-1 is flagged as a pseudogene. The CDR3 has 15 residues. In DNA, the CDR3 is TGTGCCAGCAGCAAAGACAATACTAGCTTATACGAGCAGTACTTC. Residues: CASSKDNTSLYEQYF.

The chain joins TRBV4-1 to TRBJ2-2; perhaps TRBD2 as D (5 bases). Trimming took off 4 bases at V and 5 bases at J, with 11 bases between the two ends. Germline values: CDR1 MGHRA, CDR2 YSYEKL. The CDR3 loop spans 14 amino acids. CDR3 amino acids: CASSRESGTGELFF. CDR3 nucleotides: TGCGCCAGCAGCCGAGAAAGCGGTACCGGGGAGCTGTTTTTT.

The chain recombines TRBV3-1 with TRBJ1-2; 7 nucleotides agree with TRBD1. CDR3 length: 15 amino acids. CDR1 and CDR2 from the germline V gene are LGHDT and YNNKEL (reference sequence). After removal of 0 bases from V and 8 bases from J, the junction contained 9 bases not matched to a gene. In nucleotides, the CDR3 is TGTGCCAGCAGCCAAGAGGTGAAGGGGGCAGGCGGCTACACCTTC. As protein: CASSQEVKGAGGYTF. The variable domain in full, with the rest retrieved from reference TRBV3-1 and TRBJ1-2, is DTAVSQTPKYLVTQMGNDKSIKCEQNLGHDTMYWYKQDSKKFLKIMFSYNNKELIINETVPNRFSPKSPDKAHLNLHINSLELGDSAVYFCASSQEVKGAGGYTFGSGTRLTVV.

This sequence joins TRBV9 and TRBJ1-1; possibly TRBD1 for D (5 bases). The CDR3 is 15 amino acids. The V and J ends lost 4 bases and 2 bases respectively, with 15 bases between them. The germline V gene has CDR1 SGDLS and CDR2 YYNGEE. The CDR3 DNA reads TGTGCCAGCAGCCGACAACCTCGGACAAACACTGAAGCTTTCTTT. Amino acids: CASSRQPRTNTEAFF.

J is TRBJ1-1 and V is TRBV7-9, with D maybe TRBD1 (5 bases). The V end lost 4 bases, the J end lost 3 bases, and 9 bases lay between the germline ends. This CDR3 is built from 13 residues. Germline assignment: CDR1 SEHNR and CDR2 FQNEAQ (reference sequence). CDR3 protein: CASSSDRYTEAFF. CDR3 coding DNA: TGTGCCAGCAGCTCCGACAGATACACTGAAGCTTTCTTT. Combining the CDR3 with reference TRBV7-9 and TRBJ1-1 gives the whole variable domain DTGVSQNPRHKITKRGQNVTFRCDPISEHNRLYWYRQTLGQGPEFLTYFQNEAQLEKSRLLSDRFSAERPKGSFSTLEIQRTEQGDSAMYLCASSSDRYTEAFFGQGTRLTVV.

The V gene is TRBV5-6, the J gene TRBJ1-2, with TRBD1 as a possible D gene (6 bases). Germline V gene data show CDR1 as SGHDT and CDR2 as YYEEEE. Trimming stripped 3 bases from V and 8 bases from J, with 17 bases between. This CDR3 region has 14 residues. In DNA, the CDR3 is TGTGCCAGCAGCTATTTACAGGGACTGTTAGGCTACACCTTC. It specifies CASSYLQGLLGYTF.

The gene calls are TRBV12-3 or TRBV12-4 and TRBJ1-1; D is undetermined. The CDR3 extends over 16 amino acids. With 0 bases removed from V and 4 bases from J, the gap between germline ends came to 15 bases. The CDR3 loop reads CASSLAAGWLSTEAFF. The CDR3 DNA is TGTGCCAGCAGTTTAGCTGCCGGCTGGCTGAGCACTGAAGCTTTCTTT.

This sequence joins TRBV6-2 or TRBV6-3 and TRBJ2-2, with D uncertain. V was pared by 5 bases and J by 6 bases, with 7 bases between. The CDR3 has 12 amino acids. The V gene's germline CDR1 is MNHEY and CDR2 SVGEGT. CDR3: CASSPLAGELFF. DNA of the CDR3: TGTGCCAGCAGTCCTTTGGCCGGGGAGCTGTTTTTT.

V and J are TRBV5-1 and TRBJ1-2; the D gene is possibly TRBD1 (5 bases). From germline, CDR1 is SGHRS and CDR2 YFSETQ. V gave up 6 bases and J gave up 0 bases, with 15 bases separating them. There are 15 residues in the CDR3. CDR3 in amino acids: CASTPYGGANYGYTF. The CDR3, as DNA: TGCGCCAGCACCCCATACGGGGGGGCTAACTATGGCTACACCTTC.

This chain joins TRBV2 and TRBJ1-2; D unclear. The CDR3 has 13 amino acids. The V end was cut by 2 bases, the J end by 1 base, with 5 bases between. From germline, CDR1 is SNHLY and CDR2 FYNNEI. In DNA form, the CDR3 reads TGTGCCAGCAGTGAACAGCTTAACTATGGCTACACCTTC. Its protein is CASSEQLNYGYTF.

The chain couples TRBV19 to TRBJ2-4, with D hard to call. Germline V CDR1 and CDR2: LNHDA, SQIVND (reference sequence). This CDR3 comprises 17 residues. Trimming removed 1 base from V and 1 base from J, with 14 bases in between. CDR3 amino acids: CASSIGSRLRAKNIQYF. The CDR3, as DNA: TGTGCCAGTAGTATAGGGTCCCGCCTACGGGCCAAAAACATTCAGTACTTC.

This chain links TRBV29-1 with TRBJ2-1, with 10 bases matching TRBD2. Germline V CDR1 and CDR2: SQVTM, ANQGSEA. The CDR3 totals 14 residues. V dropped 6 bases and J dropped 4; count of bases not matched to a gene: 6. The CDR3, as DNA: TGCAGCGTCCGTAGCGGGGGGTTTTACAATGAGCAGTTCTTC. Its protein is CSVRSGGFYNEQFF.

The V gene is TRBV7-2, the J gene TRBJ1-5, with a possible D match to TRBD1 (5 bases). Germline lookup yields CDR1 SGHTA and CDR2 FQGNSA. With 2 bases removed from V and 4 bases from J, the gap between germline ends came to 12 bases. The CDR3 spans 15 residues. CDR3 DNA: TGTGCCAGCAGCTTACAGGGTTCAAGGAATCAGCCCCAGCATTTT. It specifies CASSLQGSRNQPQHF.

The chain joins TRBV5-1 to TRBJ2-1; D is unclear. This CDR3 comprises 17 residues. Germline V gives CDR1 SGHRS, CDR2 YFSETQ. Trimming took off 4 bases at V and 2 bases at J, with 19 bases between the two ends. Here the CDR3 reads CASSPQPLETTYNEQFF. The CDR3 nucleotides are TGCGCCAGCAGCCCACAACCTTTAGAAACCACCTACAATGAGCAGTTCTTC.

The chain joins TRBV3-1 to TRBJ1-1; perhaps TRBD1 as D (5 bases). Germline assignment: CDR1 LGHDT and CDR2 YNNKEL (reference sequence). The ends were cut back, 1 base at V and 5 bases at J, with 11 bases in the middle. The CDR3 contains 14 residues. This CDR3 is CASSQAGSRTEAFF. In DNA form, the CDR3 reads TGTGCCAGCAGCCAAGCAGGGTCTCGGACTGAAGCTTTCTTT.